These T cell receptor beta chains were read from a single sample in a study of human T cells and chemical hapten exposure. TCRdb called the RACE reads again in MiXCR, with one record for every CDR3 protein. Among more than 85,000 distinct CDR3 sequences listed, 9.2% were seen once. The specimen was whole blood, collected in connection with sensitization to the hapten diphenylcyclopropenone (DPC). These receptors were collected from a woman aged 35 to 49 with alopecia areata. Some clones in this sample may be carry-over from other donors' samples. Both conserved end residues are part of each CDR3. The order of the fields is V gene, D gene, clone size, J gene, CDR3 DNA, CDR3 protein. D genes are given only for firm matches. Size values are once, few and many counts, or a class for expanded clones, and some rows have none.

>TRBV27|NA|NA|TRBJ2-1
TGTGCCAGCAGAAGGGAGTTTGGCAATGAGCAGTTCTTC
CASRREFGNEQFF
>TRBV11-2|NA|few|TRBJ1-6
TGTGCCACCGGTTGGGGAGGTCATAATTCACCCCTCCACTTT
CATGWGGHNSPLHF
>TRBV12-3/TRBV12-4|TRBD2|many|TRBJ2-1
TGTGCCAGCAGCCCCGGGACTACGCAGTTCTTC
CASSPGTTQFF
>TRBV5-1|NA|many|TRBJ1-2
TGCGCCAGCAGCCCCGACGGCTATGGCTACACCTTC
CASSPDGYGYTF
>TRBV28|TRBD1|many|TRBJ2-7
TGTGCCAGCCCCCCCGGGACAGGGGACCGACAAACCTCCTACGAGCAGTACTTC
CASPPGTGDRQTSYEQYF
>TRBV7-8|NA|NA|TRBJ1-1
TGTGCCAGCGGAATAAGTCGGCTGGGGGCGACCGATTTGAACACTGAAGCTTTCTTT
CASGISRLGATDLNTEAFF
>TRBV29-1|TRBD2|few|TRBJ2-7
TGCAGCCCTGGGGGGGAGAGGCAGTACTTC
CSPGGERQYF
>TRBV12-3/TRBV12-4|NA|many|TRBJ1-4
TGTGCCAGCAGTTTTGGCAGCCTACTACCGGCAACTAATGAAAAACTGTTTTTT
CASSFGSLLPATNEKLFF
>TRBV5-1|NA|many|TRBJ2-3
TGCGCCAGCAGCTTGGGAGTAGATACGCAGTATTTT
CASSLGVDTQYF
>TRBV5-5|NA|NA|TRBJ2-7
TGTGCCAGCACCCCGGCAGGGGTCGAGCAGTACTTC
CASTPAGVEQYF
>TRBV3-1|NA|few|TRBJ2-7
TGTGCCAGCAGCCAAGATACCAGGGCCTACGAGCAGTACTTC
CASSQDTRAYEQYF
>TRBV6-2/TRBV6-3|NA|few|TRBJ2-3
TGTGCCAGCAGTTACCGGCTAGCAGATACGCAGTATTTT
CASSYRLADTQYF
>TRBV9|TRBD2|NA|TRBJ2-3
TGTGCCAGCAGCGCACGATTCCCGACTAGCGGGGGAGGGACAGATACGCAGTATTTT
CASSARFPTSGGGTDTQYF
>TRBV18|NA|many|TRBJ1-4
TGTGCCAGCTCGGCCTTCGAACGGGTTTTTGAAAAACTGTTTTTT
CASSAFERVFEKLFF
>TRBV3-1|TRBD1|NA|TRBJ2-7
TGTGCCAGCAGCCAAGGCGGCAGGGGGAGCGAGCAGTACTTC
CASSQGGRGSEQYF
>TRBV7-9|TRBD2|NA|TRBJ2-7
TGTGCCAGCAGCCCAACTAGCGGGGGACTGGCCCAGTACTTC
CASSPTSGGLAQYF
>TRBV5-4|TRBD1|NA|TRBJ2-2
TGTGCCAGCAGCCCTGACAGGGGGGGAACCACCGGGGAGCTGTTTTTT
CASSPDRGGTTGELFF
>TRBV7-6|NA|few|TRBJ2-1
TGTGCCAGCAGCTTAGCGCGAGTGGCAGGGGAGGTTGGTCACAATGAGCAGTTCTTC
CASSLARVAGEVGHNEQFF
>TRBV7-9|NA|NA|TRBJ1-1
TGTGCCAGCCGAGTTGGGGCCACTGAAGCTTTCTTT
CASRVGATEAFF
>TRBV9|NA|many|TRBJ1-1
TGTGCCAGCAGCGTAGGACTGGCGGCCCCCACTGAAGCTTTCTTT
CASSVGLAAPTEAFF
>TRBV7-9|NA|NA|TRBJ2-7
TGTGCCAGCAGCTTAGAAGGGCAGGGGACCTACTCCTACGAGCAGTACTTC
CASSLEGQGTYSYEQYF
>TRBV18|TRBD1|NA|TRBJ1-2
TGTGCCAGCTCACCGGACAGGGGAAGCGGCTACACCTTC
CASSPDRGSGYTF
>TRBV2|TRBD1|NA|TRBJ1-1
TGTGCCAGGGTGGGACAGGGACGAACTGAAGCTTTCTTT
CARVGQGRTEAFF
>TRBV7-2|NA|few|TRBJ2-1
TGTGCCAGCAGCCCCAACACCGGTCGCTCCTACAATGAGCAGTTCTTC
CASSPNTGRSYNEQFF
>TRBV7-2|TRBD2|NA|TRBJ2-7
TGTGCCAGCAGCTTAAGTACCGGCGGGGGGGCATACGAGCAGTACTTC
CASSLSTGGGAYEQYF
>TRBV7-9|NA|few|TRBJ1-4
TGTGCCAGCAGCTTTCCCCAAGCAACTAATGAAAAACTGTTTTTT
CASSFPQATNEKLFF
>TRBV4-3|NA|few|TRBJ2-1
TGCGCCAGCAGCCAAGAGGACGGGGGCAGCGACAATGAGCAGTTCTTC
CASSQEDGGSDNEQFF
>TRBV20-1|NA|few|TRBJ1-2
TGCAGTGCTCCGATGCATGGCTACACCTTC
CSAPMHGYTF
>TRBV19|TRBD1|NA|TRBJ2-2
TGTGCCAGCAGACTGACCGGGACAGCACCAACCGGGGAGCTGTTTTTT
CASRLTGTAPTGELFF
>TRBV18|TRBD1|NA|TRBJ1-1
TGTGCCAGCTCACCACCTTCCCGACAGGGGCCAGCTTTCTTT
CASSPPSRQGPAFF
>TRBV7-2|TRBD2|many|TRBJ2-4
TGTGCCAGCAGCTTCAGCGGGATGGGACAGTACTTC
CASSFSGMGQYF
>TRBV6-6|NA|NA|TRBJ1-1
TGTGCCAGCAGTTACCTAGACACTGAAGCTTTCTTT
CASSYLDTEAFF
>TRBV6-1|NA|many|TRBJ1-6
TGTGCCAGCACCGGACGGAGCTATAATTCACCCCTCCACTTT
CASTGRSYNSPLHF
>TRBV18|TRBD1|NA|TRBJ1-3
TGTGCCAGCTCGCCTACCCCGGGACAGGGTAAAATAAACACCATATATTTT
CASSPTPGQGKINTIYF
>TRBV20-1|NA|many|TRBJ2-7
TGCAGTGCTAGGACAGTGAGCCTTCGGTACGAGCAGTACTTC
CSARTVSLRYEQYF
>TRBV11-3|NA|NA|TRBJ2-1
TGTGCCAGCAGCTTAGACGGGGGCTTCGGGAATGAGCAGTTCTTC
CASSLDGGFGNEQFF
>TRBV7-2|TRBD2|NA|TRBJ2-4
TGTGCCAGCAGCTTAGTTACTAGCGGTGAAAACATTCAGTACTTC
CASSLVTSGENIQYF
>TRBV6-2/TRBV6-3|NA|few|TRBJ2-3
TGTGCCAGCAGTTACTCGGACAGTAGCACAGATACGCAGTATTTT
CASSYSDSSTDTQYF
>TRBV12-2|NA|NA|TRBJ2-7
TGTGCAAGTCGCTTAGAATCTGAGGGACAGGGGTCTGCTGGCCGCTACGAGCAGTACTTC
CASRLESEGQGSAGRYEQYF
>TRBV10-3|NA|few|TRBJ1-2
TGTGCCATCACCTCCTCCCGTGGGGGGGGAAGCTATGGCTACACCTTC
CAITSSRGGGSYGYTF
>TRBV7-6|TRBD2|NA|TRBJ2-5
TGTGCCAGCAGCTCGCCACTAGCGGGGGGCACGGAGACCAAGTACTTC
CASSSPLAGGTETKYF
>TRBV4-2|NA|many|TRBJ2-3
TGTGCCAGCAGCCAAGAAGGATTTAGCACAGATACGCAGTATTTT
CASSQEGFSTDTQYF
>TRBV2|NA|many|TRBJ2-1
TGTGCCAGCAGTTTTAAACTAGCAAGCTCCTACAATGAGCAGTTCTTC
CASSFKLASSYNEQFF
>TRBV30|NA|many|TRBJ2-7
TGTGCCTGGCGTGGCCGGGGGACGAGCTCCTACGAGCAGTACTTC
CAWRGRGTSSYEQYF
>TRBV29-1|NA|NA|TRBJ1-1
TGCAGCGTATATCAGGGAAGGAACACTGAAGCTTTCTTT
CSVYQGRNTEAFF
>TRBV19|NA|many|TRBJ1-5
TGTGCCAGCGCCAAGGACATCCCAAATCAGCCCCAACATTTT
CASAKDIPNQPQHF
>TRBV9|NA|NA|TRBJ2-7
TGTGCCAGCACCCAGCAAGAGTTCGGCGAGCAGTACTTC
CASTQQEFGEQYF
>TRBV10-3|TRBD1|NA|TRBJ2-5
TGTGCCATCAGTGCTATTCCAGGGGGCGCGGAGACCCAGTACTTC
CAISAIPGGAETQYF
>TRBV27|NA|many|TRBJ1-1
TGTGCCAGCTGGCAGAACACTGAAGCTTTCTTT
CASWQNTEAFF
>TRBV13|NA|NA|TRBJ2-3
TGTGCCAGCAGCTTGGGGGCTAGCGGATCAGATACGCAGTATTTT
CASSLGASGSDTQYF